This T cell receptor (beta chain) came from a study of blood T cell repertoires in COVID-19 (TCRdb year 2020). Notes on the research overall: Samples from collaborators originated in the United States, Italy and Spain and spanned both the acute and convalescent phases of COVID-19. A freely available public database, intended as a resource for researchers studying the immune response to SARS-CoV-2, is where the repertoires were released. The dataset comprised deeply sampled blood TCRbeta repertoires from subjects exposed to, actively infected with, or recovered from COVID-19. Samples were obtained from the ongoing ImmuneRACE study (first 160 participants) and from 1,254 subjects provided by 6 global collaborators. Nearly every sample came with metadata listing a de-identified subject ID, COVID-19 status, age in years and sex. Where available, HLA class I and class II types were taken from metadata supplied by the sample provider and were not determined by assay-based typing. The material from the prospective study consisted of cDNA or gDNA derived from T cells, B-cell-depleted T cells, or PBMCs. General conclusions and limits of the study: How much clinical and demographic metadata was included differed by source and by participant, and the metadata was provided uncurated.

TCRbeta CDR3 regions were amplified from genomic DNA using the immunoSEQ Assay, a bias-controlled multiplex PCR. In the paper's pipeline: Within the assay, amplification of reference gene primers was used to estimate how many nucleated cells each sample contained. To quantify the absolute abundance of each unique TCRbeta CDR3 rearrangement, sequence reads were collapsed and filtered. For each sample, productive Simpson clonality was calculated as the square root of Simpson's diversity index over productive rearrangements. The table was pulled from immuneACCESS by TCRdb, which kept in-frame rearrangements only. Such tables lose some clones; where checked, under half of the loss comes from unresolved V genes, and the rest has no known cause. V, J and clone size are taken as reported in that table, and D and trimming were inferred from the DNA itself. The sample records 100,000 to 150,000 clones, 74% of which are singletons. More than 5.5% of the sample is held by the ten biggest clonotypes.

Whole blood was collected in K2EDTA tubes by collaborating institutions according to the institutions' own protocols. For TCRbeta analysis, collaborators shipped samples as frozen whole blood, isolated PBMCs, or DNA extracted from either of those sample types. A note on this clone: Its antigen is not yet known. No base-level quality is on record; no much larger clone is a single base apart.

Its CDR3 holds 17 amino acids, cysteine through phenylalanine. Only the CDR3 part of the read is kept: 51 bases, read in frame from the first base. V has 3 bases trimmed and J has 2 bases trimmed; junction bases matching no gene number 7. From a lookup of the germline V gene, CDR1 and CDR2 are SGHDT and YYEEEE. This sequence was found in a man between 60 and 70 years old with acute or convalescent COVID-19. Sequenced material: peripheral blood. The chain links TRBV5-6 with TRBJ2-3, with 12 middle bases fitting TRBD2. The base sequence is TGTGCCAGCAGCTGGAGGACTAGCGGGGTGATCACAGATACGCAGTATTTT. This is translated as CASSWRTSGVITDTQYF.